This TCR beta chain is drawn from a study of blood T cell repertoires in COVID-19. Overall study: PBMCs, B-cell-depleted T cells, or T cells were the source of the cDNA or gDNA that made up the material.

Looked up from germline, CDR1 is LGHNA and CDR2 is YNFKEQ. With V trimmed by 1 base and J by 2 bases, 5 bases remained unmatched. This CDR3 spans 18 amino acids. This clone has more than one count but fewer than ten. Original handling: Amplification of reference gene primers provided the estimated nucleated cell counts. The method was immunoSEQ multiplex PCR; TCRdb's version includes in-frame clones alone and lacks a portion of them. That table is the source of V, J and clone size, and D and trimming were worked out from the DNA. The sample holds about 61,000 clones; around 77% are singletons and the top ten take less than 25%.

This receptor was identified in a man of 80 years or more with active or convalescent COVID-19. Source material: peripheral blood. The chain carries TRBV4-2 and TRBJ2-3, with 14 bases aligning to TRBD2. CDR3: CASSQGGTSGSSTDTQYF. DNA of the CDR3: TGTGCCAGCAGCCAAGGAGGGACTAGCGGGAGTTCCACAGATACGCAGTATTTT.